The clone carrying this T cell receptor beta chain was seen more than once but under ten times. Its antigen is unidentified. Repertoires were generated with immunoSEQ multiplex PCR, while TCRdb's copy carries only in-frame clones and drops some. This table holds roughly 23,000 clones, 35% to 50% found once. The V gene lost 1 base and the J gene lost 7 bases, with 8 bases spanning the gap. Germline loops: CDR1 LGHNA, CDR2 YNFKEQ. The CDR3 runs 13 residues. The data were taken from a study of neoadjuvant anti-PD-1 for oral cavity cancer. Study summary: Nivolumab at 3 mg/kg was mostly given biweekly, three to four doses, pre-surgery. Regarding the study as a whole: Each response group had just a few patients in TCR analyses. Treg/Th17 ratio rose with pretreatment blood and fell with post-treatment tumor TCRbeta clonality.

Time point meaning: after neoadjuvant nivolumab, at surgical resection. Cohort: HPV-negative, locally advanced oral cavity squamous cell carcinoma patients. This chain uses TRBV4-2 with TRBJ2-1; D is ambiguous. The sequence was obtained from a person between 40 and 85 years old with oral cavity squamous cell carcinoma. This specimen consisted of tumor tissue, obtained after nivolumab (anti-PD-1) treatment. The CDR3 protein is CASSQVAGNEQFF. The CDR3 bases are TGTGCCAGCAGCCAAGTAGCCGGGAATGAGCAGTTCTTC.